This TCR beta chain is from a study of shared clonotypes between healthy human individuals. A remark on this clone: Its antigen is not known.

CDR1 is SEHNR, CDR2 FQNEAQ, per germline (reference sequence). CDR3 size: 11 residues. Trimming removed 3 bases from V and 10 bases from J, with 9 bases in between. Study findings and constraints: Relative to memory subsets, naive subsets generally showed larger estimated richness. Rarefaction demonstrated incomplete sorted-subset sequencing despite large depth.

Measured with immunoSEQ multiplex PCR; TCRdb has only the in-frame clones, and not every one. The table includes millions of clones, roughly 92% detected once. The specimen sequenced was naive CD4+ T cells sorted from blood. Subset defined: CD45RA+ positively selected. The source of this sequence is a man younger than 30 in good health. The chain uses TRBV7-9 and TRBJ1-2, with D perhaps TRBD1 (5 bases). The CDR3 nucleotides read TGTGCCAGCAGCTTGGCGGACACCTACACCTTC. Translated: CASSLADTYTF.